A single sample gave rise to the 17 T cell receptor beta chains below, sequenced in a study of CD8+CD57+ T cells in acquired aplastic anemia. Genomic DNA, the template, was used for profiling of the TCR beta VDJ and CDR3. MiXCR, applied by TCRdb to the reads, yields one record per CDR3 protein. The sample carries 120,000 or so distinct CDR3 sequences, almost 40% recorded once. Those patients picked for sequencing had displayed CD8+CD57+ cell expansion on flow cytometry. Sequencing used sorted CD4+, CD8+, or CD8+CD57+ T cells (not recorded which) from PBMCs. The receptors shown here come from a human donor with aplastic anemia.

There are many counts of this clonotype. Written as DNA, the CDR3 is TGTGCCAGCAGCCAACGGGGAGCCGAGCAGTACTTC. It specifies CASSQRGAEQYF. The rearrangement links TRBV3-1 to TRBJ2-7; weak D call: TRBD2 (5 bases). V was pared by 2 bases and J by 6 bases, with 8 bases between. Germline loops: CDR1 LGHDT, CDR2 YNNKEL (reference sequence). The CDR3 consists of 12 residues.

J is TRBJ1-2 and V is TRBV29-1; 11 nucleotides agree with TRBD1. The trim removed 6 bases at V and 7 bases at J, leaving 4 bases unmatched. The CDR3 loop spans 12 amino acids. Germline V gene data show CDR1 as SQVTM and CDR2 as ANQGSEA. This CDR3 reads CSVAGTGGGYTF. The DNA of the CDR3 is TGCAGCGTCGCCGGGACAGGGGGTGGCTACACCTTC. Combining the CDR3 with reference TRBV29-1 and TRBJ1-2 gives the whole variable domain SAVISQKPSRDICQRGTSLTIQCQVDSQVTMMFWYRQQPGQSLTLIATANQGSEATYESGFVIDKFPISRPNLTFSTLTVSNMSPEDSSIYLCSVAGTGGGYTFGSGTRLTVV.

V is TRBV4-2 and J is TRBJ1-4; D is unresolved. Germline CDR1 LGHNA, CDR2 YNFKEQ. The germline V and J ends were trimmed by 5 bases and 4 bases, with 11 bases remaining between them. CDR3 length: 14 amino acids. The CDR3 nucleotides read TGTGCCAGCAGCTTAGGGCGGCTTAATGAAAAACTGTTTTTT. Its translation: CASSLGRLNEKLFF.

The rearrangement uses TRBV14 and TRBJ1-6, with D perhaps matching TRBD1 (5 bases). This CDR3 comprises 13 residues. Germline CDR1 is SGHDN and CDR2 is FVKESK. Deletions cut 3 bases from V and 9 bases from J, with 9 bases between. CDR3 sequence: CASSQGGASPLHF. CDR3 nucleotides: TGTGCCAGCAGCCAGGGTGGGGCTTCACCCCTCCACTTT.

There are a few counts of this clonotype. The chain recombines TRBV20-1 with TRBJ2-5; D gene unclear. V was trimmed by 6 bases and J by 4 bases, leaving 15 bases between them. The V gene's germline CDR1 is DFQATT and CDR2 SNEGSKA (reference sequence). This CDR3 comprises 13 residues. DNA of the CDR3: TGCAGTGCCGGGCTGGGGTTCCCAGAGACCCAGTACTTC. It is translated as CSAGLGFPETQYF.

The V and J genes are TRBV27 and TRBJ2-7, with 8 bases aligning to TRBD2. Germline trimming cut 0 bases from V and 3 bases from J; bases unmatched to any gene: 4. This CDR3 comprises 15 residues. The germline gives CDR1 MNHEY, CDR2 SMNVEV (reference sequence). The CDR3 is CASSLSAGRGYEQYF. For the CDR3, the DNA is TGTGCCAGCAGTTTATCGGCCGGGAGGGGCTACGAGCAGTACTTC.

This sequence joins TRBV7-2 and TRBJ2-5, with 8 bases that match TRBD2. Losses at the gene ends were 4 bases for V and 5 bases for J; bases not matched to a gene: 6. The CDR3 covers 14 residues. The germline V gene encodes CDR1 SGHTA and CDR2 FQGNSA. The CDR3 protein is CASSSGLVSETQYF. As DNA, the CDR3 is TGTGCCAGCAGCTCGGGACTAGTGTCGGAGACCCAGTACTTC.

The J gene is TRBJ2-3, the V gene TRBV19, with 8 bases aligning to TRBD2. With V trimmed by 4 bases and J by 1 base, 4 bases remained unmatched. In germline, CDR1 is LNHDA, CDR2 SQIVND (reference sequence). The CDR3 runs to 15 residues. The CDR3 nucleotides are TGTGCCAGTAGTACCCAAGCGGGAGGCACAGATACGCAGTATTTT. Its translation is CASSTQAGGTDTQYF.

In its sample, this clonotype was seen once. This may arise from a read error, as a much more abundant clone is one base away. V and J are TRBV11-2 and TRBJ2-7; tentatively, D is TRBD2 (6 bases). Germline V gives CDR1 SGHAT, CDR2 FQNNGV. This CDR3 region has 16 residues. V was pared by 1 base and J by 9 bases, with 22 bases between. The CDR3 protein is CASSLGRGASSGGQYF. For the CDR3, the DNA is TGTGCCAGCAGCTTAGGAAGAGGGGCCAGTTCCGGGGGGCAGTACTTC.

Only a few counts were recorded for this clonotype. The V call is TRBV10-3, the J call TRBJ2-7; D is possibly TRBD1 (5 bases). The CDR3 contains 12 residues. The V end was cut by 10 bases, the J end by 1 base, with 11 bases between. CDR1 and CDR2 from the germline V gene are ENHRY and SYGVKD. The CDR3 reads CASKGVSYEQYV. The CDR3 region has the DNA TGTGCCAGTAAAGGGGTGTCCTACGAGCAGTACGTC.

Only a few counts were recorded for this clonotype. One end of the junction does not line up with germline, which may come from a read error. The V and J genes are TRBV4-3 and TRBJ2-6; D might be TRBD1 (5 bases). CDR1 is LGHNA, CDR2 YSLEER, per germline. The CDR3 spans 15 residues. The CDR3 DNA sequence: TGCGCCAGCAGCCTATCGTCGTCTGGGGCCAACGTCCCGACTTTC. It translates to CASSLSSSGANVPTF.

This chain joins TRBV19 and TRBJ2-7; the D gene is possibly TRBD1 (5 bases). The V and J ends lost 3 bases and 2 bases respectively, with 14 bases between them. Germline-derived CDR1 and CDR2 are LNHDA and SQIVND (reference sequence). The CDR3 sequence is 15 residues long. CDR3 sequence (DNA): TGTGCCAGTAGTATTATGGCAGGGCCCACCTACGAGCAGTACTTC. Its translation: CASSIMAGPTYEQYF.

The chain carries TRBV12-3 or TRBV12-4 and TRBJ2-7, with a tentative D call TRBD1 (5 bases). The CDR3 contains 15 residues. V lost 5 bases and J lost 6, with 20 bases in between. The CDR3 DNA is TGTGCCAGCAGTAGACAGTTGGGGCGTTTCTCCGAGCAGTACTTC. It yields the protein CASSRQLGRFSEQYF.

V is TRBV3-1 and J is TRBJ2-6; the D is unclear. Germline CDR1 is LGHDT and CDR2 is YNNKEL (reference sequence). The CDR3 covers 16 residues. Trimming shortened V by 0 bases and J by 1 base, and 7 bases separated the two germline ends. The CDR3, as DNA: TGTGCCAGCAGCCAAGATTTCGATTCTGGGGCCAACGTCCTGACTTTC. It is translated as CASSQDFDSGANVLTF.

This clonotype came up a few times. V usage is TRBV2 and J usage is TRBJ2-7; D unresolved. This CDR3 region has 12 residues. Germline V gene data show CDR1 as SNHLY and CDR2 as FYNNEI. Trimming took off 3 bases at V and 4 bases at J, with 7 bases between the two ends. The CDR3 DNA sequence: TGTGCCAGCAGTGATAACCGGTACGAGCAGTACTTC. It codes for CASSDNRYEQYF.

Remarks on this clonotype: This sequence may be a read error, since a much larger clone differs from it by one base. The genes are TRBV11-1 and TRBJ1-1; 8 bases agree with TRBD1. CDR1 is SGHAT and CDR2 is FQDESV in the germline V gene (reference sequence). The CDR3 is made up of 16 amino acids. Losses at the gene ends were 7 bases for V and 4 bases for J; bases not matched to a gene: 14. CDR3 DNA sequence: TGTGCCAGCATAATCCCCGGGACAGGACTGAGCACTGAAGCTTTCTTT. It specifies CASIIPGTGLSTEAFF.

The chain combines TRBV24-1 with TRBJ2-7; the D gene is possibly TRBD2 (5 bases). The CDR3 is 12 amino acids. V lost 5 bases and J lost 6, with 10 bases in between. The germline gives CDR1 KGHDR, CDR2 SFDVKD. The CDR3 DNA reads TGTGCCACCAGTGGAGGGTCCGGCGAGCAGTACTTC. This codes for CATSGGSGEQYF.